This T cell receptor beta chain originates from a study of T cell responses to AZD1222 COVID-19 vaccine. Study as a whole: Second-dose intervals of approximately 4 or approximately 12 weeks were pooled. The study, taken as a whole, reports: Unmutated regions of variants are reportedly targeted by nearly half of spike-specific TCRs. White British people made up most donors, females outnumbered males, and clonal diversity was possibly underestimated.

This CDR3 has 12 residues. The ends were cut back, 4 bases at V and 5 bases at J, with 8 bases in the middle. Some clones are missing from TCRdb's copy, which holds only in-frame ones; the method was immunoSEQ multiplex PCR. The sample lists approximately 170,000 clones, 80% to 95% occurring once. Comment on this clone: Its specificity is not known.

The receptor comes from an adult in good health. V usage is TRBV12-3 or TRBV12-4 and J usage is TRBJ2-5; tentative D call: TRBD2 (5 bases). Specimen: peripheral blood, collected on day 0 of AZD1222 vaccination. The CDR3 bases are TGTGCCAGCAGTTCGAGGGTGGAGACCCAGTACTTC. It specifies CASSSRVETQYF.